This T cell receptor (beta chain) was identified in a study of cytomegalovirus exposure and HLA in healthy donors. Whole-study findings and limits: When a later analysis was performed, an Asian-associated ancestry cluster reportedly had fewer N-insertions than the roughly 700-donor mean. Among TCR beta chains, those listed as cytomegalovirus-associated numbered roughly 150.

Germline CDR1 and CDR2: SGHRS and YFSETQ. Trimming removed 4 bases at V and 4 bases at J, with 14 bases between. The CDR3 has 14 amino acids. PCR employed 60 Vbeta and 13 Jbeta primers. Clones were read by immunoSEQ multiplex PCR, and TCRdb kept only the in-frame ones, dropping some. The sample has approximately 150,000 clones, almost 80% seen once; the top ten hold roughly 0.7%. Concerning this clone: What it recognizes is unknown.

Sequencing used PBMCs. V is TRBV5-1 and J is TRBJ2-5; perhaps TRBD1 as D (6 bases). The sequence came from a male donor in good health and CMV-seronegative. CDR3 loop: CASSLRTVPETQYF. The DNA of the CDR3 is TGCGCCAGCAGCCTCCGGACAGTTCCAGAGACCCAGTACTTC.